This T cell receptor beta chain emerged from a study of blood T cell repertoires in COVID-19. Background on the study: T cells, B-cell-depleted T cells, or PBMCs provided the cDNA or gDNA that served as material.

The authors' processing: Nucleated cell counts were estimated from reference gene primer amplification. Using immunoSEQ multiplex PCR, the repertoire was profiled, and TCRdb retains in-frame clones only, with some absent. V and J calls and clone size are those listed in that table; D and trimming were worked out from the DNA. The repertoire holds about 160,000 clones, less than 90% seen once, with under 5% in the top ten. CDR3 length: 14 residues. The germline V gene has CDR1 MNHNS and CDR2 SASEGT. Trimming took off 2 bases at V and 0 bases at J, with 7 bases between the two ends. Sample: peripheral blood. The rearrangement uses TRBV6-1 and TRBJ1-2, with D unclear. The receptor was derived from a woman between 70 and 85 years old with acute or convalescent COVID-19. CDR3 nucleotides: TGTGCCAGCAGTGAAAGTAACTCTAACTATGGCTACACCTTC. As protein: CASSESNSNYGYTF.